One sample yielded the 25 T cell receptor beta chains listed below, sequenced in a study of T cell repertoires in ileal Crohn's disease. Here immunoSEQ multiplex PCR was the method, and the copy in TCRdb shows in-frame clones only, minus some. This repertoire shows some 14,000 clones, about two thirds found once; its top ten account for less than 6.5%. Sequencing was performed on ileal tissue. Receptor source: an adult with Crohn's disease.

V and J are TRBV27 and TRBJ2-7; 9 bases are shared with TRBD1. This CDR3 is 15 amino acids long. The J segment lost 5 bases and the V segment lost 2 bases, leaving 7 bases of the junction unmatched. Germline CDR1 MNHEY, CDR2 SMNVEV (reference sequence). CDR3 in amino acids: CASSLRGTGINEQYF. In DNA, the CDR3 is TGTGCCAGCAGTTTACGTGGGACAGGGATCAACGAGCAGTACTTC.

The chain links TRBV27 to TRBJ1-2; a weak D match, TRBD1 (6 bases). The CDR3 consists of 15 residues. V was clipped by 7 bases and J by 0 bases, with 15 bases between them. CDR1 is MNHEY, CDR2 SMNVEV, per germline (reference sequence). CDR3 sequence reads: CASTLRPGANYGYTF. CDR3 nucleotides: TGTGCCAGCACCTTGAGGCCAGGGGCTAACTATGGCTACACCTTC.

The V and J genes are TRBV2 and TRBJ1-5; D not certain. With 6 bases removed from V and 4 bases from J, the gap between germline ends came to 10 bases. The CDR3 spans 13 residues. Germline V gene data show CDR1 as SNHLY and CDR2 as FYNNEI. The CDR3 loop is CASRGIMNQPQHF. CDR3 bases: TGTGCCAGCAGAGGCATTATGAATCAGCCCCAGCATTTT.

The chain combines TRBV7-9 with TRBJ2-5; 8 nucleotides agree with TRBD1. Per germline, CDR1 SEHNR and CDR2 FQNEAQ (reference sequence). This CDR3 comprises 14 residues. The junction had 5 bases not matched to a gene; V was cut back by 5 bases and J by 3 bases. CDR3 in DNA: TGTGCCAGCAGCCCCTCGGGACAGGAAGAGACCCAGTACTTC. Amino acid sequence: CASSPSGQEETQYF.

The V call is TRBV11-2, the J call TRBJ1-2; the match to TRBD1 covers 9 bases. In germline, CDR1 is SGHAT, CDR2 FQNNGV. Losses at the gene ends were 5 bases for V and 4 bases for J; bases not matched to a gene: 8. This CDR3 comprises 15 residues. Written as DNA, the CDR3 is TGTGCCAGCAGCACCCGACAGGGGGTAATCTATGGCTACACCTTC. It specifies CASSTRQGVIYGYTF.

The gene calls are TRBV2 and TRBJ2-1, with 7 bases fitting TRBD2. The CDR3 is 15 residues long. Germline V gives CDR1 SNHLY, CDR2 FYNNEI. J gave up 6 bases and V 4 bases, and 9 bases lay outside the gene matches. CDR3 nucleotide sequence: TGTGCCAGCAGTGGAGGCGGGGGTCGACTCAATGAGCAGTTCTTC. This translates into CASSGGGGRLNEQFF.

The genes are TRBV5-4 and TRBJ2-1; 7 bases are a match to TRBD2. The germline CDR1 and CDR2 sequences are SGHNT and YYREEE (reference sequence). With V trimmed by 1 base and J by 4 bases, 8 bases remained unmatched. CDR3 length: 16 residues. This CDR3 is CASSLPAGLLYNEQFF. CDR3 DNA sequence: TGTGCCAGCAGCTTGCCAGCGGGGCTTTTATACAATGAGCAGTTCTTC.

V usage is TRBV19 and J usage is TRBJ1-1, with D unresolved. The germline CDR1 and CDR2 sequences are LNHDA and SQIVND (reference sequence). V was trimmed by 3 bases and J by 0 bases, leaving 11 bases between them. CDR3 length equals 15 residues. The CDR3: CASSIQASVNTEAFF. CDR3 nucleotides: TGTGCCAGTAGTATTCAGGCCAGCGTGAACACTGAAGCTTTCTTT.

The rearrangement joins TRBV5-1 to TRBJ2-1; TRBD1 matches 9 bases. Germline CDR1 reads SGHRS; CDR2 reads YFSETQ. The CDR3 length is 14 residues. The V and J ends lost 3 bases and 7 bases, in that order; junction bases with no gene match: 5. The CDR3 here is CASSSRDRANEQFF. For the CDR3, the DNA is TGCGCCAGCAGCTCCCGGGACAGGGCGAATGAGCAGTTCTTC. The full variable domain, in which reference TRBV5-1 and TRBJ2-1 provide the parts outside the CDR3, is KAGVTQTPRYLIKTRGQQVTLSCSPISGHRSVSWYQQTPGQGLQFLFEYFSETQRNKGNFPGRFSGRQFSNSRSEMNVSTLELGDSALYLCASSSRDRANEQFFGPGTRLTVL.

The chain joins TRBV6-1 to TRBJ2-3, with TRBD1 matching 9 bases. Germline CDR1 reads MNHNS; CDR2 reads SASEGT. The CDR3 is 14 residues long. Germline trimming cut 7 bases from V and 5 bases from J; bases unmatched to any gene: 7. CDR3 loop: CASTLGQGKDTQYF. The CDR3 DNA reads TGTGCCAGCACCTTAGGACAGGGGAAAGATACGCAGTATTTT.

The chain is built from TRBV5-1 and TRBJ1-6, with D unclear. V lost 0 bases, J lost 4 bases, and 5 bases lay in between. The CDR3 runs 14 residues. Germline values: CDR1 SGHRS, CDR2 YFSETQ. CDR3 bases: TGCGCCAGCAGCTTGGCGGGGTATAATTCACCCCTCCACTTT. It is translated as CASSLAGYNSPLHF.

CDR3 sequence (DNA): TGCGCCAGCAGTGAGGGACTAGGAGCTGGGAAGACCCAGTACTTC. Its translation: CASSEGLGAGKTQYF. This chain uses TRBV10-2 with TRBJ2-5; TRBD2 matches at 7 bases. The CDR3 totals 15 residues. The germline V gene encodes CDR1 WSHSY and CDR2 SAAADI. J lost 6 bases, V lost 2 bases, and 9 bases had no gene match.

The V call is TRBV2, the J call TRBJ1-1; unclear D gene. The ends were cut back, 4 bases at V and 5 bases at J, with 11 bases in the middle. This CDR3 is 13 amino acids long. Looked up from germline, CDR1 is SNHLY and CDR2 is FYNNEI. CDR3 in amino acids: CASSVIARTEAFF. Here the CDR3 DNA reads TGTGCCAGCAGTGTTATAGCGAGGACTGAAGCTTTCTTT.

This chain connects TRBV5-6 to TRBJ1-1; D unresolved. CDR3 length: 12 amino acids. V dropped 2 bases and J dropped 4 bases, with 6 bases sitting between them. CDR1 and CDR2 (germline): SGHDT, YYEEEE. The CDR3 coding sequence is TGTGCCAGCAGCTTCCGGGGCACTGAAGCTTTCTTT. Translating it yields CASSFRGTEAFF.

This clone was found a few times. The chain links TRBV29-1 to TRBJ1-5; maybe TRBD1 (6 bases). This CDR3 is built from 15 residues. The V end was cut by 2 bases, the J end by 7 bases, with 18 bases between. Per germline, CDR1 SQVTM and CDR2 ANQGSEA. The CDR3 sequence: CSVESAGGQGQPQHF. Here the CDR3 DNA reads TGCAGCGTTGAATCCGCGGGGGGCCAAGGGCAGCCCCAGCATTTT.

This chain connects TRBV6-1 to TRBJ1-2, with D tentatively TRBD1 (6 bases). Trimming removed 6 bases from V and 7 bases from J, with 12 bases in between. The V gene's germline CDR1 is MNHNS and CDR2 SASEGT. This CDR3 contains 12 residues. CDR3 sequence: CASSAQGTGYTF. CDR3 nucleotides: TGTGCCAGCAGCGCACAGGGTACTGGCTACACCTTC.

V gene TRBV18 combines with J gene TRBJ1-1; maybe TRBD1 (5 bases). Germline-derived CDR1 and CDR2 are KGHSH and LQKENI. Trimming removed 0 bases from V and 4 bases from J, with 12 bases in between. The CDR3 is made up of 15 amino acids. The CDR3 DNA reads as TGTGCCAGCTCACCACCGGGGACTATTGGCACTGAAGCTTTCTTT. This codes for CASSPPGTIGTEAFF.

This sequence joins TRBV6-5 and TRBJ1-4, with unresolved D. The CDR3 totals 13 residues. Deletions cut 5 bases from V and 8 bases from J, with 12 bases between. Germline CDR1 MNHEY, CDR2 SVGAGI. The chain's CDR3 is CASSETGREKLFF. CDR3 DNA sequence: TGTGCCAGCAGTGAGACTGGCCGGGAAAAACTGTTTTTT.

The chain combines TRBV27 with TRBJ2-5; the D gene is possibly TRBD1 (8 bases). Germline CDR1 MNHEY, CDR2 SMNVEV (reference sequence). The CDR3 runs 14 residues. Trimming took 4 bases from V and 9 from J, leaving 18 bases between them. The CDR3 sequence: CASSYGTGRGAQYF. The CDR3 bases are TGTGCCAGCAGTTATGGGACAGGACGGGGGGCCCAGTACTTC.

The genes are TRBV2 and TRBJ2-3; 11 bases match TRBD2. Unmatched junction bases numbered 7, after V lost 4 bases and J lost 1 base. This CDR3 is 17 amino acids long. Germline V gives CDR1 SNHLY, CDR2 FYNNEI. The chain's CDR3 is CASSGSSGGPRTDTQYF. CDR3 nucleotide sequence: TGTGCCAGCAGTGGCTCTAGCGGGGGGCCGCGCACAGATACGCAGTATTTT. Drawing the rest from reference TRBV2 and TRBJ2-3, the complete variable domain is EPEVTQTPSHQVTQMGQEVILRCVPISNHLYFYWYRQILGQKVEFLVSFYNNEISEKSEIFDDQFSVERPDGSNFTLKIRSTKLEDSAMYFCASSGSSGGPRTDTQYFGPGTRLTVL.

The chain joins TRBV30 to TRBJ1-4, with 7 positions matching TRBD1. The CDR3 covers 14 residues. J was trimmed by 7 bases and V by 0 bases; bases with no gene match: 5. Per germline, CDR1 GTSNPN and CDR2 SVGIG (reference sequence). The CDR3 DNA reads as TGTGCCTGGAGTGTTTACAGGGGAGGTGAAAAACTGTTTTTT. The encoded protein is CAWSVYRGGEKLFF.

The table lists this clone with a few counts. The rearrangement joins TRBV30 to TRBJ1-6; 8 bases line up with TRBD1. In germline, CDR1 is GTSNPN, CDR2 SVGIG (reference sequence). Losses at the gene ends were 1 base for V and 13 bases for J; bases not matched to a gene: 9. The CDR3 spans 14 residues. The CDR3 coding sequence is TGTGCCTGGAGTGAGGGACAGGAAGGAATCCCCCTCCACTTT. Amino acid sequence: CAWSEGQEGIPLHF.

V gene TRBV11-3 combines with J gene TRBJ2-3; 7 positions match TRBD2. The junction had 7 bases not matched to a gene; V was cut back by 5 bases and J by 2 bases. Germline V gene lookup returns CDR1 SGHNT and CDR2 YENEEA. The length of the CDR3 is 15 residues. CDR3 residues: CASSPAGLDTDTQYF. The DNA of the CDR3 is TGTGCCAGCAGCCCTGCCGGACTAGACACAGATACGCAGTATTTT.

Here the CDR3 DNA reads TGCAGCGTTGTGGGCGGAGGAGCGGGGACTGAAGCTTTCTTT. Its protein is CSVVGGGAGTEAFF. The chain joins TRBV29-1 to TRBJ1-1; D not certain. With 4 bases removed from V and 5 bases from J, the gap between germline ends came to 17 bases. The CDR3 totals 14 residues. Germline V CDR1 and CDR2: SQVTM, ANQGSEA.

This chain uses TRBV19 with TRBJ1-4, with D unresolved. Trimming pared 7 bases from V and 7 bases from J, leaving 10 bases between. The CDR3 spans 12 residues. Germline CDR1 is LNHDA and CDR2 is SQIVND (reference sequence). The CDR3 DNA reads as TGTGCCAGTAATCTAGGACGTGAAAAACTGTTTTTT. Its protein product is CASNLGREKLFF.